This T cell receptor beta chain was recovered during a study of Ad26.COV2.S vaccination and SARS-CoV-2 variants. On the study more broadly: Into the muscle, Ad26.COV2.S was dosed once or twice, 56 days apart. The study, taken as a whole, reports: Non-spike TCR breadth was similar in vaccine and placebo recipients.

This clone was detected only once. No antigen is known for it. Generated by immunoSEQ multiplex PCR, the TCRdb table keeps only in-frame clones and is missing some. The sample yields a few hundred thousand clones, 83% seen once. The CDR3 length is 13 residues. V was shortened by 3 bases and J by 8 bases, with 14 bases between the two germline ends. Germline loops: CDR1 GTSNPN, CDR2 SVGIG (reference sequence). Treatment described: roughly 20 received Ad26.COV2.S at low or high dose, single or two shots; several received placebo; per-sample allocation not given. Samples came from day 63 after the first vaccine or placebo injection.

V is TRBV30 and J is TRBJ2-4; TRBD1 is a possible D gene (5 bases). The TCR originated in a person aged 18-60 years who received the Ad26.COV2.S COVID-19 vaccine or a placebo. The source material was peripheral blood, sampled in a trial of Ad26.COV2.S vaccine versus placebo. The CDR3 sequence is CAWSDRNSDIQYF. CDR3 sequence (DNA): TGTGCCTGGAGCGACAGAAATTCGGACATTCAGTACTTC.